Below, 3 T cell receptor beta chains from the same sample are listed, as sequenced in a study of CD8+ T cells in alopecia areata. It was with CD4, CD8alpha, NKG2D, NKG2ACE and other markers that pooled cutaneous lymph node cells were sorted. Sequencing relied on a cDNA template that was reverse transcribed from extracted RNA. Libraries were prepared by immunoSEQ multiplex PCR; TCRdb keeps only in-frame clonotypes and omits some of them. This sample carries approximately 280,000 clones, none of them present only once. The sequencing input was CD4+ T cells sorted from a lymph node. Receptors originate from a C3H/HeJ mouse with alopecia areata. MHC haplotype of the strain: H2-k.

Worth noting for this clone: The gene names here belong to mouse. The sequenced fragment ends 4 residues before the CDR3 boundary, so the rest is inferred from the germline J gene. The V call is TRBV5, the J call TRBJ2-2; D uncertain. The V gene's germline CDR1 is LGHNA and CDR2 YNLKQL (reference sequence). CDR3 length: 13 residues. Trimming left V 1 base short and J 3 bases short, with 3 bases between. CDR3 bases read: TGTGCCAGCAGCCAAGTATACACCGGG. Its translation is CASSQVYTG. The CDR3, in full, reads CASSQVYTGQLYF.

Details on this clone: The genes are named according to mouse. The read ends 4 residues shy of where the CDR3 ends; the end is completed using the germline J gene. The sample holds other DNA sequences that translate to the same CDR3. The rearrangement joins TRBV17 to TRBJ2-2; unclear D gene. CDR1 and CDR2 from the germline V gene are MNHDT and YYDKIL. The CDR3 runs to 14 residues. Trimming removed 0 bases from V and 2 bases from J, with 4 bases in between. CDR3 in amino acids: CASSRDINTGQLYF. The CDR3 DNA, read in part, is TGTGCTAGCAGTAGAGACATCAACACCGGG.

Regarding this clone: Germline and genes here are mouse. Coverage ceases 4 residues before the CDR3 finishes, and the germline J gene fills in the end. Other nucleotide sequences in the sample specify the same CDR3. The rearrangement joins TRBV1 to TRBJ2-1; 8 bases line up with TRBD1. With V trimmed by 4 bases and J by 1 base, 3 bases remained unmatched. CDR1 is NSQYPW and CDR2 is LRSPGD in the germline V gene (reference sequence). This CDR3 contains 15 residues. This CDR3 reads CTCSVDRGNYAEQFF. The CDR3 bases that were read are TGCACCTGCAGTGTCGACAGGGGAAACTATGCT.